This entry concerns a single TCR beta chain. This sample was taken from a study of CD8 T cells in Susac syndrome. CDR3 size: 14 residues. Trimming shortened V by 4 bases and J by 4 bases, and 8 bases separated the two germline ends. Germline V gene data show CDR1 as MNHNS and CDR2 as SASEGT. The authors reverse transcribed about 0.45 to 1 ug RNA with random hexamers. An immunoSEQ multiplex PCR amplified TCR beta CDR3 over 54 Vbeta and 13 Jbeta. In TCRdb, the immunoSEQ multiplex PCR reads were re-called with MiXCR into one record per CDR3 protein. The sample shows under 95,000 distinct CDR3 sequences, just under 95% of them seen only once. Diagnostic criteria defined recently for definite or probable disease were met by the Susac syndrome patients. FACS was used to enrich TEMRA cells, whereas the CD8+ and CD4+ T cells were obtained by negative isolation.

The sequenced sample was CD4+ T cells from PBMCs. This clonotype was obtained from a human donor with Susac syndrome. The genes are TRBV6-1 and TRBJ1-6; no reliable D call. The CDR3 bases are TGTGCCAGCAGTGCCGGGCCTTATAATTCACCCCTCCACTTT. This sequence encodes CASSAGPYNSPLHF.